These T cell receptor beta chains were read from a single sample in a study of T-cell memory formation after mild COVID-19. One entry per CDR3 protein results from TCRdb running MiXCR on the 5' RACE reads. The sample shows around 49,000 distinct CDR3 sequences, 27% of them seen only once. Source material: PBMCs or a T cell subset sorted from them (not recorded which). Receptor source: a man aged 18 to 35 who had mild COVID-19 (a few samples of this study predate the infection). Cell type and time point are not known. Both conserved end residues are part of each CDR3. A D gene is named only where the DNA matches it firmly. Where a row states a size, it is once, few, many or the class of an expanded clone; other rows omit it.

TRBD2 | TRBJ2-5 | TRBV6-1 | many | TGTGCCAGCAGTGAATTAGCGGGGGGGCCAGAGACCCAGTACTTC | CASSELAGGPETQYF
. | TRBJ2-5 | TRBV4-1 | . | TGCGCCAGCAGCCAAGATTGGGTTACCCAGTACTTC | CASSQDWVTQYF
. | TRBJ2-3 | TRBV7-3 | few | TGTGCCAGCAGCTTAACCGCTGGACAGACAGATACGCAGTATTTT | CASSLTAGQTDTQYF
TRBD2 | TRBJ2-7 | TRBV7-9 | many | TGTGCCAGCAGCCCTACCGGGGGGGCCGCCTACGAGCAGTACTTC | CASSPTGGAAYEQYF
. | TRBJ2-7 | TRBV6-1 | . | TGTGCCAGCAGTGGAACGTGGGGTGATCCCTACGAGCAGTACTTC | CASSGTWGDPYEQYF
. | TRBJ1-1 | TRBV3-1 | few | TGTGCCAGCAGCCAAGAAAACTACAGATACACTGAAGCTTTCTTT | CASSQENYRYTEAFF
. | TRBJ2-1 | TRBV7-8 | few | TGTGCCAGCAGCCCATTCAATGAGCAGTTCTTC | CASSPFNEQFF
. | TRBJ2-7 | TRBV4-2 | few | TGTGCCAGCAGCCCGCGGGACACTTCCTACGAGCAGTACTTC | CASSPRDTSYEQYF
TRBD1 | TRBJ2-7 | TRBV6-6 | few | TGTGCCAGCAGTTATCCCGGGACAGGGGCCTACGAGCAGTACTTC | CASSYPGTGAYEQYF
. | TRBJ2-5 | TRBV29-1 | few | TGCAGCGTTGAAGATCTCGGTCATGGGGCCCAAGAGACCCAGTACTTC | CSVEDLGHGAQETQYF
. | TRBJ1-2 | TRBV4-3 | . | TGCGCCAGCAGCCAAGAACAAGGGTTTAATGGCTACACCTTC | CASSQEQGFNGYTF
. | TRBJ2-4 | TRBV6-5 | . | TGTGCCAGCAGTTACCAGGCGGGGCTAGCCAAAAACATTCAGTACTTC | CASSYQAGLAKNIQYF
TRBD2 | TRBJ2-3 | TRBV25-1 | . | TGTGCCAGCAGTGATTTCATCGGCGGGGGGGAAGATACGCAGTATTTT | CASSDFIGGGEDTQYF
TRBD1 | TRBJ1-4 | TRBV7-6 | . | TGTGCCAGCAGCCAGGGGGGGGCCTATAATGAAAAACTGTTTTTT | CASSQGGAYNEKLFF
TRBD1 | TRBJ2-1 | TRBV7-9 | few | TGTGCCAGCAGCCGACAGGGGAGTTCCTACAATGAGCAGTTCTTC | CASSRQGSSYNEQFF
. | TRBJ2-7 | TRBV6-5 | few | TGTGCCAGCAGTTATTACCAAAACTACGAGCAGTACTTC | CASSYYQNYEQYF
. | TRBJ2-1 | TRBV7-3 | few | TGTGCCAGCAGCCCTGGTGACGGACTGGATGAGCAGTTCTTC | CASSPGDGLDEQFF
TRBD1 | TRBJ1-1 | TRBV19 | . | TGTGCCAGCCGGGACAGCGAAGCTTTCTTT | CASRDSEAFF
. | TRBJ1-1 | TRBV28 | few | TGTGCCAGCAGGGCGATGAACACTGAAGCTTTCTTT | CASRAMNTEAFF
. | TRBJ2-2 | TRBV5-6 | . | TGTGCCAGCAGCTTCTACAGGGAGGTAGCGGGGGAGCTGTTTTTT | CASSFYREVAGELFF
TRBD2 | TRBJ2-3 | TRBV12-3/TRBV12-4 | many | TGTGCCAGCAGCCCCGATAGCGGGGGGGATACGCAGTATTTT | CASSPDSGGDTQYF
. | TRBJ2-3 | TRBV20-1 | many | TGCAGTGCTAGAGCTCTAGAAGTGAGCGTCTATCCCACAGATACGCAGTATTTT | CSARALEVSVYPTDTQYF
. | TRBJ1-2 | TRBV20-1 | . | TGCAGTGCTAGAGGCCAACTTGGGAGCTACACCTTC | CSARGQLGSYTF
TRBD2 | TRBJ2-3 | TRBV11-2 | few | TGTGCCAGCAGCTCCCCGACCAGCGGGGGATCAGATACGCAGTATTTT | CASSSPTSGGSDTQYF
TRBD1 | TRBJ1-1 | TRBV28 | few | TGTGCCAGCAGTGAAAACAGGGGACTGCCCGAAGCTTTCTTT | CASSENRGLPEAFF
. | TRBJ1-5 | TRBV7-9 | . | TGTGCCAGCAGCCCCACAGGGTACAATCAGCCCCAGCATTTT | CASSPTGYNQPQHF
. | TRBJ1-2 | TRBV12-3/TRBV12-4 | once | TGTGCCAGCAGTGGAGGGGATTATGGCTACACCTTC | CASSGGDYGYTF
. | TRBJ2-2 | TRBV3-1 | many | TGTGCCAGCAGCCAAGCGATTACGGTGACCGCGAACACCGGGGAGCTGTTTTTT | CASSQAITVTANTGELFF
. | TRBJ2-3 | TRBV7-9 | . | TGTGCCCAGGACGACTTGAGAGATACGCAGTATTTT | CAQDDLRDTQYF
. | TRBJ1-2 | TRBV13 | few | TGTGCCAGCAGCTCAGCCGGGCTCTATGGCTACACCTTC | CASSSAGLYGYTF
. | TRBJ2-2 | TRBV4-3 | . | TGCGCCAGCAGCCATCTCAGTCGAGGGACCGGGGAGCTGTTTTTT | CASSHLSRGTGELFF
TRBD2 | TRBJ2-7 | TRBV4-3 | few | TGCGCCAGCAGCCAAGATCCTAGCGGGGGGGACGAGCAGTACTTC | CASSQDPSGGDEQYF
. | TRBJ2-1 | TRBV20-1 | many | TGCAGTGCTAGTTCCACCGACAATGAGCAGTTCTTC | CSASSTDNEQFF
TRBD1 | TRBJ1-2 | TRBV10-3 | . | TGTGCCATCGGGGGACAGTCAAACTATGGCTACACCTTC | CAIGGQSNYGYTF
. | TRBJ2-3 | TRBV12-3/TRBV12-4 | few | TGTGCCAGCAGGGGCGGAGATACGCAGTATTTT | CASRGGDTQYF
. | TRBJ1-1 | TRBV10-3 | . | TGTGCCATCAGTGAAACCGGGACAGAAGCTTTCTTT | CAISETGTEAFF
TRBD1 | TRBJ2-3 | TRBV7-9 | few | TGTGCCAGCAGCCCCCGGACAGGTCCAGATACGCAGTATTTT | CASSPRTGPDTQYF
TRBD2 | TRBJ2-3 | TRBV7-2 | few | TGTGCCAGCAGCTGGCCTCCCGGCGGGGGGATCACAGATACGCAGTATTTT | CASSWPPGGGITDTQYF
TRBD2 | TRBJ2-1 | TRBV6-5 | . | TGTGCCAGCAGTTACCGGACTAGCGGGGACGATGAGCAGTTCTTC | CASSYRTSGDDEQFF
. | TRBJ1-5 | TRBV5-1 | . | TGCGCCAGCAGCTTGATGGAATATAGCAATCAGCCCCAGCATTTT | CASSLMEYSNQPQHF
TRBD1 | TRBJ1-2 | TRBV7-9 | . | TGTGCCAGCAGCTCAATCCGGGACAGGAACTATGGCTACACCTTC | CASSSIRDRNYGYTF
. | TRBJ1-2 | TRBV5-4 | few | TGTGCCAGCAGCTCAGGGTATGGCTACACCTTC | CASSSGYGYTF
. | TRBJ1-1 | TRBV6-5 | . | TGTGCCAGCAGGGCCGGGACGGGCACTGAAGCTTTCTTT | CASRAGTGTEAFF
. | TRBJ2-3 | TRBV15 | . | TGTGCCACCAGGGCCGCAGATACGCAGTATTTT | CATRAADTQYF
TRBD2 | TRBJ2-1 | TRBV20-1 | . | TGCAGTGCTAGAGACCCTAGCGGGGCCTACAATGAGCAGTTCTTC | CSARDPSGAYNEQFF
. | TRBJ2-6 | TRBV4-1 | few | TGCGCCAGCAGCCCCAATACCGGGGCCAACGTCCTGACTTTC | CASSPNTGANVLTF
TRBD2 | TRBJ2-1 | TRBV5-1 | few | TGCGCCAGCAGCTGGGCTAGCGGGAATGAGCAGTTCTTC | CASSWASGNEQFF
TRBD1 | TRBJ2-2 | TRBV6-2/TRBV6-3 | . | TGTGCCAGCAGTTACTCGATGTGGGGGGACAGGAACACAGGGGAGCTGTTTTTT | CASSYSMWGDRNTGELFF
TRBD2 | TRBJ2-3 | TRBV4-3 | many | TGCGCCAGCAGCCACCCCCTAGCGGGGGGCGGGGATACGCAGTATTTT | CASSHPLAGGGDTQYF
TRBD2 | TRBJ2-1 | TRBV5-1 | few | TGCGCCAGCAGCTTGGGCTCGCGGGGGGGATACAATGAGCAGTTCTTC | CASSLGSRGGYNEQFF
. | TRBJ2-7 | TRBV13 | . | TGTGCCAGCAGCTTGGCCTCCCCCTACGAGCAGTACTTC | CASSLASPYEQYF
TRBD1 | TRBJ2-2 | TRBV5-1 | . | TGCGCCAGCAGCCGAGTCGGACAGGGCGGGACCGGGGAGCTGTTTTTT | CASSRVGQGGTGELFF
TRBD2 | TRBJ2-2 | TRBV7-3 | few | TGTGCCAGCAGCTCGCCCGGGACTAGCAGCACCGGGGAGCTGTTTTTT | CASSSPGTSSTGELFF
. | TRBJ1-2 | TRBV5-1 | few | TGCGCCAGCAGCTTGGCCGGAGTAACAGTCTATGGCTACACCTTC | CASSLAGVTVYGYTF
. | TRBJ2-3 | TRBV6-4 | many | TGTGCCAGTAGTAAGGACCCGGGTAGCACAGATACGCAGTATTTT | CASSKDPGSTDTQYF
TRBD2 | TRBJ2-7 | TRBV3-1 | few | TGTGCCAGCAGCCAAGAGTTCGGTAGCGGGGGGCCACGCTACGAGCAGTACTTC | CASSQEFGSGGPRYEQYF
. | TRBJ2-3 | TRBV27 | . | TGTGCCAGCAGTTTAGACAGAGATACGCAGTATTTT | CASSLDRDTQYF
TRBD2 | TRBJ2-3 | TRBV4-3 | . | TGCGCCAGCAGCCAAGTAAGAGCTAGCGGGGGCGCGCCAACCGGTACGCAGTATTTT | CASSQVRASGGAPTGTQYF